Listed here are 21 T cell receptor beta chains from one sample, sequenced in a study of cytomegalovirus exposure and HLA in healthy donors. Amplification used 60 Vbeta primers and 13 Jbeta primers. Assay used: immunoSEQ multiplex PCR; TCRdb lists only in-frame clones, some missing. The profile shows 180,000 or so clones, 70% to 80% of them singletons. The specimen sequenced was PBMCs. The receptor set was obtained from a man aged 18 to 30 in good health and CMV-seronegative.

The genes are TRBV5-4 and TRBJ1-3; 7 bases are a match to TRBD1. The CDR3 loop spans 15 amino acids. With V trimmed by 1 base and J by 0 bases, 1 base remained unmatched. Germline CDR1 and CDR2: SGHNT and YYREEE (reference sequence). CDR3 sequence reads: CASSLRDSSGNTIYF. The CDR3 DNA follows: TGTGCCAGCAGCTTGCGGGACAGCTCTGGAAACACCATATATTTT.

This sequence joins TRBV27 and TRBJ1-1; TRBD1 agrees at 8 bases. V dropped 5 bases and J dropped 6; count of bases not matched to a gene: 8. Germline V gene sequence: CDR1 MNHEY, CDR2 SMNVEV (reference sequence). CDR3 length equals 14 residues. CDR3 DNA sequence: TGTGCCAGCAGTCCATGGACAGGGAGTCCTGAAGCTTTCTTT. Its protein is CASSPWTGSPEAFF.

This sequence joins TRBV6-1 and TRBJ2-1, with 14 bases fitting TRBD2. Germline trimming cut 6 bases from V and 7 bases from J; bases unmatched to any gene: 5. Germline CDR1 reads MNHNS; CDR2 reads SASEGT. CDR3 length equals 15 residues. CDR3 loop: CASRGTSGRRNEQFF. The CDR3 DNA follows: TGTGCCAGCAGGGGGACTAGCGGGAGAAGGAATGAGCAGTTCTTC.

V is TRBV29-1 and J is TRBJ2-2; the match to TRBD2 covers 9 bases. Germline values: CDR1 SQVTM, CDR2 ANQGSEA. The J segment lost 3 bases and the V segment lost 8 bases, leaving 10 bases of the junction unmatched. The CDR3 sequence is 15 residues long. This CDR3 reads CSTKGAGGDTGELFF. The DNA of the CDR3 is TGCAGCACGAAGGGGGCGGGAGGGGACACCGGGGAGCTGTTTTTT.

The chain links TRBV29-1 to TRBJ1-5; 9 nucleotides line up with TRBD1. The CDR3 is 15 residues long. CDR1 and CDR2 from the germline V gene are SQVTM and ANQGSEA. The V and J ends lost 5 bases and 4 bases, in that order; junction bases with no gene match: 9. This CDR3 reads CSVSMTGGGNQPQHF. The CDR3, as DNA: TGCAGCGTTTCAATGACAGGGGGTGGAAATCAGCCCCAGCATTTT.

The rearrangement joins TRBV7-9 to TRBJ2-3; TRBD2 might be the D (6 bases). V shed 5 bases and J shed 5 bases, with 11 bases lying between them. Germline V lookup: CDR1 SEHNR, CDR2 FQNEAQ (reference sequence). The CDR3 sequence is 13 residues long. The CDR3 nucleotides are TGTGCCAGCAGCCTCCGGCGGGAAGATACGCAGTATTTT. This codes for CASSLRREDTQYF.

The CDR3 spells CASSWGGTEAFF. DNA for the CDR3: TGTGCCAGCAGTTGGGGCGGCACTGAAGCTTTCTTT. The V and J genes are TRBV6-5 and TRBJ1-1; D may be TRBD1 (5 bases). Germline V CDR1 and CDR2: MNHEY, SVGAGI. V was trimmed by 4 bases and J by 4 bases, leaving 7 bases between them. The CDR3 totals 12 residues.

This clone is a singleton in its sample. Here the CDR3 DNA reads TGCGCCAGCAGCCCTGGCCAGGGGGCCGCTGGAAACACCATATATTTT. This gives the protein CASSPGQGAAGNTIYF. The genes are TRBV5-1 and TRBJ1-3; 8 bases fit TRBD1. This CDR3 region has 16 residues. Trimming cost V 4 bases and J 2 bases; bases outside gene matches: 8. Germline V CDR1 and CDR2: SGHRS, YFSETQ.

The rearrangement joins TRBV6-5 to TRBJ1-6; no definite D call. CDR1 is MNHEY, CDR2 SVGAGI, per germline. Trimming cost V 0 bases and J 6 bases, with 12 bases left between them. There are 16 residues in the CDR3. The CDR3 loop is CASSYSMPGFNSPLHF. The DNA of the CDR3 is TGTGCCAGCAGTTACTCGATGCCGGGGTTTAATTCACCCCTCCACTTT.

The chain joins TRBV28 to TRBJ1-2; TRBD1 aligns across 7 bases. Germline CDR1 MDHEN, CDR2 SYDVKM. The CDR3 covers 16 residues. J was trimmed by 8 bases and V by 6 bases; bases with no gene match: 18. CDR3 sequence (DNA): TGTGCCAGCAGCTCACCAGAACCCGGGACAGTCGGGGGCTACACCTTC. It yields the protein CASSSPEPGTVGGYTF.

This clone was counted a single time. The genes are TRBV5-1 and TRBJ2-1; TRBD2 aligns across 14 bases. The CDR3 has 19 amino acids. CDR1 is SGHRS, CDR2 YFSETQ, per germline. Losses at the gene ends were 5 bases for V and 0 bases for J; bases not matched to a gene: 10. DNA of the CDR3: TGCGCCAGCAGTTCCGGGACTAGCGGGGGCCGGAGCTCCTACAATGAGCAGTTCTTC. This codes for CASSSGTSGGRSSYNEQFF.

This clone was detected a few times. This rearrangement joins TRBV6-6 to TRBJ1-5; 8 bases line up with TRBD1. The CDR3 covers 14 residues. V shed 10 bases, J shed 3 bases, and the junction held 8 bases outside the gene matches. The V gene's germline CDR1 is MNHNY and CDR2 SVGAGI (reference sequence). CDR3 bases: TGTGCCACCGCGGACAGGGTGAACAATCAGCCCCAGCATTTT. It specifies CATADRVNNQPQHF.

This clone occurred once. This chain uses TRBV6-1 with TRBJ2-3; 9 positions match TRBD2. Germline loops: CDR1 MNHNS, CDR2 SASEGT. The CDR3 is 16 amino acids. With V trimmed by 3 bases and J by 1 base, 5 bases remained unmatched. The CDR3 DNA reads TGTGCCAGCAGTGATTGGGCGGGAGGGGGCACAGATACGCAGTATTTT. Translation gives CASSDWAGGGTDTQYF.

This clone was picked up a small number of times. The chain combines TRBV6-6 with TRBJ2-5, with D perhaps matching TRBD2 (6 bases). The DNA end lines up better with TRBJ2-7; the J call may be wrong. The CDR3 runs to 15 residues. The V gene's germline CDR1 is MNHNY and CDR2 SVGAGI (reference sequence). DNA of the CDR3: TGTGCCAGCACCCCCGGGTTGGGGGGTGCCTACGAGCAGTACTTC. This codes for CASTPGLGGAYEQYF.

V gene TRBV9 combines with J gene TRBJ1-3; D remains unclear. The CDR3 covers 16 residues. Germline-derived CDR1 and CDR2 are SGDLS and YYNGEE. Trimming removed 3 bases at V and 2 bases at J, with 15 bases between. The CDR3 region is CASSAAGLDPGNTIYF. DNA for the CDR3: TGTGCCAGCAGCGCCGCGGGCCTTGATCCTGGAAACACCATATATTTT.

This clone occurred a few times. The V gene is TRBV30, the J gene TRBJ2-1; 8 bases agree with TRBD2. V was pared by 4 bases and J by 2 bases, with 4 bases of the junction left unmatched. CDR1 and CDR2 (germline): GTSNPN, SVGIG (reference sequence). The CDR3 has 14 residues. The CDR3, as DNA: TGTGCCTGGACCCGGGGGGGCCCCTACAATGAGCAGTTCTTC. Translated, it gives CAWTRGGPYNEQFF.

This CDR3 reads CASSQGPAGLDEQFF. The CDR3, as DNA: TGCGCCAGCAGTCAAGGGCCCGCCGGCTTGGATGAGCAGTTCTTC. The chain couples TRBV23-1 to TRBJ2-1; D gene unclear. TRBV23-1 is classed as an ORF, of uncertain function. This CDR3 has 15 amino acids. V shed 2 bases and J shed 8 bases, with 16 bases lying between them.

CDR3 residues: CASSSRGELFF. The CDR3 bases are TGTGCCAGCAGCTCCAGGGGGGAGCTGTTTTTT. The chain links TRBV7-9 to TRBJ2-2; no definite D call. Germline-derived CDR1 and CDR2 are SEHNR and FQNEAQ (reference sequence). With 4 bases removed from V and 8 bases from J, the gap between germline ends came to 5 bases. This CDR3 contains 11 residues.

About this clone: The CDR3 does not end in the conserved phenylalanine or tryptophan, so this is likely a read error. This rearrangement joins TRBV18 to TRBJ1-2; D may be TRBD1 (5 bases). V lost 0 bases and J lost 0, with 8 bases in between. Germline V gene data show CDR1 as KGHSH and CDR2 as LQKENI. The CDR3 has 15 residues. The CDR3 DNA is TGTGCCAGCTCACCACCTACCAGGGCTAACTATGGCTACACCTCC. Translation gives CASSPPTRANYGYTS.

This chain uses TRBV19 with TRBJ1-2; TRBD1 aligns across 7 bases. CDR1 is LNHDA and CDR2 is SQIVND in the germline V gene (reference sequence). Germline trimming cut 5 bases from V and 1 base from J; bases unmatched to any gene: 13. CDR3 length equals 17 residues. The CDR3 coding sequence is TGTGCCAGTAGTGCACCGACAGGGAGCAAAATTAACTATGGCTACACCTTC. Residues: CASSAPTGSKINYGYTF.

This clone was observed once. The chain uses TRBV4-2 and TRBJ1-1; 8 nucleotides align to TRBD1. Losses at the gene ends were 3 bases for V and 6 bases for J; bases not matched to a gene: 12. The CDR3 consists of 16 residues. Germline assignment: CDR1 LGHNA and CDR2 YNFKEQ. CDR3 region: CASSQRAGTGVSEAFF. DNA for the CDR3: TGTGCCAGCAGCCAGAGAGCCGGGACAGGAGTTTCTGAAGCTTTCTTT.